What follows is one T cell receptor beta chain and its context. Its antigen specificity is not known. Base qualities were left out, and no much larger clone turns up one base away. RNA was extracted using the RNeasy kit, and about 0.5 to 1 ug of the RNA was reverse transcribed with random hexamers. The immunoSEQ multiplex PCR assay, which covers 54 Vbeta and 13 Jbeta segments, was used to amplify TCR beta CDR3 regions. PCR amplification bias was corrected using a synthetic template baseline for primer optimization and computational correction. From the authors' description of their analysis: Reads were assigned to V, D and J genes according to IMGT and analyzed in immunoSEQ Analyzer, with only productive sequences retained. Clonality was calculated as one minus the Shannon entropy normalized by log2 of the number of productive unique sequences. Public and private clones were assessed among the 100 most prevalent clones of each patient and control. A clone was defined as Susac-specific if it was absent from the healthy and MS cohorts, from some 1,100 published viral clones and from other ImmuneACCESS disease sequences. TCRdb itself trimmed the public reads at Q25 with fastp, ran MiXCR and retained productive beta chains. All rows with the same CDR3 protein become a single entry with the most common DNA and genes. These V and J calls rely on TCRdb rather than the paper's analysis. Present in this sample are tens of thousands of distinct CDR3 sequences, roughly 93% of which were seen just once. The top ten clonotypes cover more than 0.45% of the sample.

These data come from a study of CD8 T cells in Susac syndrome (dated by TCRdb to the late 2010s). About the full investigation: Whether CD8+ T cell activation and differentiation in Susac syndrome was antigen driven was tested using repertoire sequencing. The clonality of the CD8+ T cell repertoire was compared across some eleven healthy donors, about 14 Susac syndrome patients and under 19 multiple sclerosis patients. The research as a whole found: The number of individuals in the TCR sequencing and HLA analysis was acknowledged as relatively small.

Peripheral blood CD8+ and CD4+ T cells from healthy donors, Susac syndrome patients and multiple sclerosis patients were profiled using high-throughput TCR beta sequencing. Healthy donors were age- and sex-matched controls. Bulk CD8+ and CD4+ T cells were purified magnetically by negative isolation, whereas CD8+ TEMRA cells were enriched by FACS. Blood was collected in EDTA tubes and processed within 24 hours, with PBMCs isolated through density gradient centrifugation. PBMCs intended for TCR sequencing were cryopreserved in liquid nitrogen and were subsequently thawed in a 37 degrees C water bath. The sorted or isolated CD4+, CD8+ and CD8+ TEMRA cells reached a purity of at least 90%. The specimen sequenced was CD8+ T cells from PBMCs. This receptor was taken from a human donor in good health.

This receptor has the CDR3 CASSVKGSTGELFF. The DNA sequence follows: TGTGCCAGCAGCGTAAAGGGTAGCACCGGGGAGCTGTTTTTT. The chain links TRBV9 with TRBJ2-2; the D gene identity is not certain. CDR1 and CDR2 are read off the germline V gene as SGDLS and YYNGEE. The cysteine opens and the phenylalanine closes a CDR3 of 14 amino acids. Only the CDR3 region is kept as DNA, spanning 42 bases read in frame from base 1. Relative to germline, V is 1 base shorter and J is 4 bases shorter, with 8 bases between their ends.